The rows below give T cell receptor beta chains drawn from one sample of a study of Ad26.COV2.S vaccination and SARS-CoV-2 variants. Here immunoSEQ multiplex PCR was the method, and the copy in TCRdb shows in-frame clones only, minus some. The data show a few hundred thousand clones, about nine tenths seen once. Sequencing used peripheral blood, obtained in a trial of Ad26.COV2.S vaccine versus placebo. These receptors were obtained from a person aged 18-60 years who received the Ad26.COV2.S COVID-19 vaccine or a placebo. Both conserved end residues are part of each CDR3. A D gene is named only where the DNA matches it firmly. Clone size is shown for a subset of rows, as once, few, many or a class of expanded clone.

V gene	clone size	D gene	J gene	CDR3 DNA	CDR3 protein
TRBV20-1	-	TRBD1	TRBJ1-2	TGCAGTGCTGACGACAGGGGAGGCTACACCTTC	CSADDRGGYTF
TRBV4-1	-	-	TRBJ2-7	TGCGCCAGCAGCCAAGAAGGAACGGGCAGGAGCTCCTACGAGCAGTACTTC	CASSQEGTGRSSYEQYF
TRBV5-1	-	TRBD1	TRBJ1-1	TGCGCCAGCAGCTTGGCCGGGACAGGGTTCTTTAACACTGAAGCTTTCTTT	CASSLAGTGFFNTEAFF
TRBV2	-	TRBD2	TRBJ2-1	TGTGCCAGCAGTGAAGCGCTTTGGGGACTAGCGGGAGAGTATGATGGGCAGTTCTTC	CASSEALWGLAGEYDGQFF
TRBV28	-	-	TRBJ1-1	TGTGCCAGCACCACTAACTGGAGGGGGAGCACTGAAGCTTTCTTT	CASTTNWRGSTEAFF
TRBV9	-	-	TRBJ2-7	TGTGCCAGCAGCGTAGGGGGCTTGGCCCACGAGCAGTACTTC	CASSVGGLAHEQYF
TRBV5-5	once	-	TRBJ2-7	TGTGCCAGCAGTGGAGGTTTTGCCTACGAGCAGTACTTC	CASSGGFAYEQYF
TRBV29-1	-	-	TRBJ2-5	TGCAGCGTTGAACGGGGGGAGACCCAGTACTTC	CSVERGETQYF
TRBV5-1	once	-	TRBJ2-2	TGCGCCAGCAGCTTGTTTAGCGGGGAGCTGTTTTTT	CASSLFSGELFF
TRBV28	-	-	TRBJ1-1	TGTGCCAGCAGTTTGCCACAATCCAAAGCTTTCTTT	CASSLPQSKAFF
TRBV18	once	TRBD2	TRBJ2-1	TGTGCCAGCTCACCACAGTTAGCGGGACGTGAGCAGTTCTTC	CASSPQLAGREQFF
TRBV4-1	-	-	TRBJ2-5	TGCGCCAGCAGCCAAGAGGCGCAGGTTGGAGAGACCCAGTACTTC	CASSQEAQVGETQYF
TRBV5-1	-	-	TRBJ2-5	TGCGCCAGCAGCTTGGAGGTTACCCAGTACTTC	CASSLEVTQYF
TRBV6-2/TRBV6-3	-	TRBD1	TRBJ2-7	TGTGCCAGCAGTATAGGCCCGGCAGGGACAGGGTCAAGCCCCTACGAGCAGTACTTC	CASSIGPAGTGSSPYEQYF
TRBV11-2	-	-	TRBJ2-3	TGTGCCAGCAGCTTATGGCGGGATAACACAGATACGCAGTATTTT	CASSLWRDNTDTQYF
TRBV6-6	-	-	TRBJ1-3	TGTGCCAGCGGTGGAACGAAAAGAAACACCATATATTTT	CASGGTKRNTIYF
TRBV10-3	-	TRBD1	TRBJ1-5	TGTGCCATCAGTGAGGGTCTTAGGGGACAGGGGCTTGGCCAGCCCCAGCATTTT	CAISEGLRGQGLGQPQHF
TRBV7-6	-	TRBD1	TRBJ2-7	TGTGCCAGCAGCCCGACAGGGACCGAGCAGTACTTC	CASSPTGTEQYF
TRBV7-9	few	TRBD1	TRBJ2-7	TGTGCCAGCAGCCGACGACAGGGTACCCTCGACGAGCAGTACTTC	CASSRRQGTLDEQYF
TRBV7-6	-	TRBD2	TRBJ2-3	TGTGCCAGCAGCTTAGTGCCGCGGGAGGGCCGGTCTAGCACAGATACGCAGTATTTT	CASSLVPREGRSSTDTQYF
TRBV30	-	-	TRBJ1-5	TGTGCCTGGAGTGCCGCAGGGAATCAGCCCCAGCATTTT	CAWSAAGNQPQHF
TRBV2	once	-	TRBJ2-1	TGTGCCAGCAGCGCCCTAGACAGGGACTATGAGCAGTTCTTC	CASSALDRDYEQFF
TRBV6-1	-	TRBD1	TRBJ1-6	TGTGCCAGCAGTGAAAGGACAGGGGGATTTTCACCCCTCCACTTT	CASSERTGGFSPLHF
TRBV24-1	-	TRBD1	TRBJ2-3	TGTGCCACTGGGACAGGGGGCACAGATACGCAGTATTTT	CATGTGGTDTQYF